The 23 T cell receptor beta chains below all came from one sample that was sequenced in a study of blood T cells in healthy people across ages. Alongside a J-beta primer mix, a sample-barcoded 5' primer served in a second PCR lasting about 7 to 11 cycles. TCRdb fed the 5' RACE reads into MiXCR, producing one record per CDR3 protein. The sample has over 1,500,000 distinct CDR3 sequences; 49% are singletons. The sequenced material came from blood. These receptors came from a woman aged 40 to 49 in good health.

V gene TRBV9 combines with J gene TRBJ2-3, with D unresolved. Trimming cost V 0 bases and J 2 bases, with 7 bases left between them. CDR3 length: 14 residues. CDR1 is SGDLS, CDR2 YYNGEE, per germline. The CDR3 DNA follows: TGTGCCAGCAGCGTAGCCCCGAACACAGATACGCAGTATTTT. Protein: CASSVAPNTDTQYF.

This chain connects TRBV15 to TRBJ2-3; D gene uncertain. Between the trimmed V and J ends, which lost 0 bases and 2 bases, there was a span of 6 bases. The length of the CDR3 is 14 residues. Looked up from germline, CDR1 is LNHNV and CDR2 is YYDKDF (reference sequence). Written as DNA, the CDR3 is TGTGCCACCAGCAGAGATCAGGCCACAGATACGCAGTATTTT. Protein: CATSRDQATDTQYF.

The chain joins TRBV12-3 or TRBV12-4 to TRBJ1-2, with a tentative D call TRBD1 (6 bases). The CDR3 has 15 residues. V was trimmed by 6 bases and J by 0 bases, leaving 14 bases between them. CDR3 nucleotide sequence: TGTGCCAGCAGAGGACAGATCCATTCTAACTATGGCTACACCTTC. It is translated as CASRGQIHSNYGYTF.

This clonotype occurred many times. The rearrangement uses TRBV9 and TRBJ2-6; no clear D. Trimming stripped 4 bases from V and 0 bases from J, with 5 bases between. CDR3 length: 14 amino acids. Per the germline V gene, CDR1 is SGDLS and CDR2 is YYNGEE. This CDR3 reads CASSSFSGANVLTF. The CDR3 nucleotides are TGTGCCAGCAGCTCCTTCTCTGGGGCCAACGTCCTGACTTTC.

Concerning this clonotype itself: The junction departs from germline at one end; a sequencing error may be responsible. V is TRBV7-3 and J is TRBJ2-1, with 10 bases that match TRBD1. The CDR3 is 15 residues long. CDR1 and CDR2 (germline): SGHTA, FQGTGA. CDR3 sequence (DNA): TGTGCCAGCAGCTTCGCGGGACAGGGGTACAAGGAGCAGTTCTTC. Translating gives CASSFAGQGYKEQFF.

This chain joins TRBV12-3 or TRBV12-4 and TRBJ2-3, with D perhaps matching TRBD2 (6 bases). V was shortened by 5 bases and J by 2 bases, with 17 bases between the two germline ends. This CDR3 is built from 16 residues. CDR3 sequence reads: CASSARPGGSTDTQYF. CDR3 nucleotides: TGTGCCAGCAGTGCGCGGCCCGGGGGATCCACAGATACGCAGTATTTT.

The chain couples TRBV27 to TRBJ1-2; D is possibly TRBD1 (6 bases). V dropped 6 bases and J dropped 4 bases, with 15 bases sitting between them. The CDR3 extends over 14 amino acids. Germline CDR1 MNHEY, CDR2 SMNVEV (reference sequence). CDR3: CASRAHREIYGYTF. In DNA, the CDR3 is TGTGCCAGCAGGGCGCACAGGGAGATCTATGGCTACACCTTC.

This rearrangement joins TRBV9 to TRBJ2-4; 9 bases agree with TRBD2. Germline CDR1 reads SGDLS; CDR2 reads YYNGEE. Germline trimming cut 2 bases from V and 6 bases from J; bases unmatched to any gene: 6. The CDR3 has 15 amino acids. CDR3 coding DNA: TGTGCCAGCAGCGTTGGCGGGGGGGTTGGAAACATTCAGTACTTC. This gives the protein CASSVGGGVGNIQYF.

The rearrangement links TRBV11-3 to TRBJ2-1; D is unclear. Deletions cut 5 bases from V and 5 bases from J, with 13 bases between. The CDR3 has 14 residues. In germline, CDR1 is SGHNT, CDR2 YENEEA. As DNA, the CDR3 is TGTGCCAGCAGCGGAAGTACCACCAACAATGAGCAGTTCTTC. This codes for CASSGSTTNNEQFF.

J is TRBJ2-7 and V is TRBV6-6; tentatively, D is TRBD1 or TRBD2 (5 bases each). The V gene lost 5 bases and the J gene lost 4 bases, with 12 bases spanning the gap. CDR1 MNHNY and CDR2 SVGAGI come from the germline V gene (reference sequence). The CDR3 sequence is 13 residues long. CDR3: CASSRGSRYEQYF. The CDR3 bases are TGTGCCAGCAGTCGGGGCTCGCGATACGAGCAGTACTTC.

The chain employs TRBV4-3 and TRBJ2-3, with TRBD2 identical over 9 bases. The CDR3 sequence is 16 residues long. Germline V gene lookup returns CDR1 LGHNA and CDR2 YSLEER. Unmatched junction bases numbered 4, after V lost 0 bases and J lost 3 bases. CDR3: CASSQERGGATDTQYF. CDR3 nucleotide sequence: TGCGCCAGCAGCCAAGAGCGGGGGGGGGCGACAGATACGCAGTATTTT.

The chain is built from TRBV7-2 and TRBJ2-1, with D unresolved. Germline CDR1 is SGHTA and CDR2 is FQGNSA. Trimming took 1 base from V and 12 from J, leaving 10 bases between them. This CDR3 region has 12 residues. CDR3: CASSLGLGRQFF. CDR3 sequence (DNA): TGTGCCAGCAGCTTAGGTTTGGGTAGGCAGTTCTTC.

This chain joins TRBV9 and TRBJ1-2; tentative D call: TRBD1 (5 bases). Germline V lookup: CDR1 SGDLS, CDR2 YYNGEE. V gave up 0 bases and J gave up 6 bases, with 21 bases separating them. CDR3 length: 17 residues. In DNA form, the CDR3 reads TGTGCCAGCAGCGTAGTAGAGAGGATGTGGGGGAAGGATGGCTACACCTTC. Residues: CASSVVERMWGKDGYTF.

This clonotype was counted only a few times. V usage is TRBV20-1 and J usage is TRBJ2-1; the match to TRBD2 covers 13 bases. Germline V gene data show CDR1 as DFQATT and CDR2 as SNEGSKA (reference sequence). J gave up 0 bases and V 5 bases, and 10 bases lay outside the gene matches. The CDR3 runs 18 residues. As DNA, the CDR3 is TGCAGTGCTCAGATGGGACTAGCGGGGAGGAGCTCCTACAATGAGCAGTTCTTC. Translation gives CSAQMGLAGRSSYNEQFF.

V and J are TRBV7-9 and TRBJ2-4; 12 positions agree with TRBD2. J gave up 2 bases and V 5 bases, and 13 bases lay outside the gene matches. CDR1 is SEHNR, CDR2 FQNEAQ, per germline (reference sequence). The CDR3 length is 19 residues. The CDR3 reads CASSPLTSGGILTKNIQYF. The CDR3 DNA sequence: TGTGCCAGCAGCCCCTTGACTAGCGGGGGTATACTAACCAAAAACATTCAGTACTTC.

A few counts support this clonotype. The chain recombines TRBV27 with TRBJ2-3, with 9 bases aligning to TRBD2. The trim removed 2 bases at V and 5 bases at J, leaving 11 bases unmatched. Per the germline V gene, CDR1 is MNHEY and CDR2 is SMNVEV (reference sequence). This CDR3 region has 17 residues. This CDR3 is CASSLASGGLEIDTQYF. CDR3 DNA sequence: TGTGCCAGCAGTTTAGCAAGCGGGGGGCTGGAAATAGATACGCAGTATTTT.

The V and J genes are TRBV6-1 and TRBJ1-5, with no clear D. Trimming left V 6 bases short and J 6 bases short, with 6 bases between. The CDR3 has 11 amino acids. In germline, CDR1 is MNHNS, CDR2 SASEGT. CDR3 protein: CASSTSQPQHF. The DNA for the CDR3 is TGTGCCAGCAGCACTAGTCAGCCCCAGCATTTT.

This clonotype was recorded once. The chain employs TRBV25-1 and TRBJ2-4; 8 bases are a match to TRBD1. The CDR3 has 16 residues. The ends lost 4 bases at V and 4 bases at J; junction bases unmatched: 9. CDR1 is MGHDK, CDR2 SYGVNS, per germline. This chain's CDR3 is CASSGPGTGLKNIQYF. In DNA form, the CDR3 reads TGTGCCAGCAGTGGACCCGGGACAGGACTTAAAAACATTCAGTACTTC.

V usage is TRBV27 and J usage is TRBJ1-2; D gene uncertain. The V end was cut by 5 bases, the J end by 8 bases, with 18 bases between. CDR1 and CDR2 from the germline V gene are MNHEY and SMNVEV (reference sequence). The CDR3 totals 14 residues. The CDR3 reads CASSPGRGLGGYTF. The CDR3 DNA reads as TGTGCCAGCAGTCCGGGTAGAGGGCTAGGGGGCTACACCTTC.

DNA for the CDR3: TGCGCCAGCAGCCGCGGACAGGGCCATGAGCAGTTCTTC. Its protein is CASSRGQGHEQFF. J is TRBJ2-1 and V is TRBV4-3; 8 bases align to TRBD1. Trimming took 4 bases from V and 8 from J; bases not matched to a gene: 4. The CDR3 loop spans 13 amino acids. Per the germline V gene, CDR1 is LGHNA and CDR2 is YSLEER.

The genes are TRBV10-3 and TRBJ2-3; D may be TRBD2 (5 bases). Trimming removed 4 bases from V and 2 bases from J, with 7 bases in between. Germline CDR1 is ENHRY and CDR2 is SYGVKD. CDR3 length: 13 residues. The CDR3, as DNA: TGTGCCATCAGTGGTAGCGACACAGATACGCAGTATTTT. This encodes CAISGSDTDTQYF.

This sequence joins TRBV5-4 and TRBJ2-1; D may match TRBD1 or TRBD2 (5 bases each). With 1 base removed from V and 0 bases from J, the gap between germline ends came to 11 bases. Germline V gene sequence: CDR1 SGHNT, CDR2 YYREEE (reference sequence). The CDR3 contains 16 residues. CDR3 sequence (DNA): TGTGCCAGCAGCTTGTCGGGGACCCTCTCCTACAATGAGCAGTTCTTC. The encoded protein is CASSLSGTLSYNEQFF.

The V gene is TRBV7-8, the J gene TRBJ1-3; 10 bases are a match to TRBD1. This CDR3 comprises 21 residues. V gave up 0 bases and J gave up 0 bases; unmatched junction bases: 14. Looked up from germline, CDR1 is SGHVS and CDR2 is FQNEAQ. The CDR3 spells CASSLARGPGQGLVSGNTIYF. The CDR3, as DNA: TGTGCCAGCAGCTTAGCCCGGGGTCCGGGACAGGGGCTAGTCTCTGGAAACACCATATATTTT.